This TCR beta chain was retrieved from a study of cytomegalovirus exposure and HLA in healthy donors. Study observations and caveats: HLA-A and HLA-B allele assignments for most subjects were reportedly predicted accurately using TCR beta sequences.

The PCR contained 60 Vbeta and 13 Jbeta primers. The method was immunoSEQ multiplex PCR; TCRdb's version includes in-frame clones alone and lacks a portion of them. The specimen's table records tens of thousands of clones. Germline CDR1 reads MNHEY; CDR2 reads SVGAGI. This CDR3 is built from 15 residues. The V and J ends lost 7 bases and 2 bases, in that order; junction bases with no gene match: 9. Of note for this clone: The antigen is undetermined.

Specimen: PBMCs. The rearrangement joins TRBV6-5 to TRBJ1-2, with TRBD1 matching over 8 bases. The sequence was collected from a man in his fifties or sixties in good health and CMV-seronegative. The CDR3: CASNSDRDLNYGYTF. The CDR3 coding sequence is TGTGCCAGCAACTCGGACAGGGACCTCAACTATGGCTACACCTTC.